What follows is one T cell receptor (beta chain) and its context. The record originates from a study of T cell changes during pregnancy in multiple sclerosis. The germline V gene encodes CDR1 LNHNV and CDR2 YYDKDF (reference sequence). The germline V and J ends were trimmed by 4 bases and 9 bases, with 10 bases remaining between them. The CDR3 is made up of 12 amino acids. This table comes from immunoSEQ multiplex PCR, and its TCRdb copy is limited to in-frame clones, with some not included. The sample comprises roughly 48,000 clones, over 75% of which are singletons, and around 1.3% rests with the top ten.

This TCR was recovered from a female donor with multiple sclerosis, enrolled in a pregnancy study. This chain joins TRBV15 and TRBJ2-1; no clear D. The sequenced sample was CD4+ T cells from peripheral blood mononuclear cells, obtained in the second trimester of pregnancy. The CDR3 sequence is CATSTPSGEQFF. DNA for the CDR3: TGTGCCACCAGCACCCCCTCCGGTGAGCAGTTCTTC.